The present T cell receptor (beta chain) was sequenced within a study of T cells in Graves' hyperthyroidism and ophthalmopathy. This clonotype was counted once. The germline V gene encodes CDR1 SNHLY and CDR2 FYNNEI. The CDR3 has 17 residues. The V gene lost 6 bases and the J gene lost 7 bases, with 27 bases spanning the gap. Using RNA transcripts as the source, TCR beta CDR3 regions were amplified. First-round RT-PCR of the TCR CDR3 relied on the HTBI primer set. Via MiXCR, TCRdb re-called the multiplex PCR reads, giving one row per CDR3 protein. The table lists 450,000 to 700,000 distinct CDR3 sequences, around 42% of them singletons, with about 8% in the top ten.

The origin of this receptor is a woman under 30 with Graves' hyperthyroidism. The genes are TRBV2 and TRBJ1-2; maybe TRBD1 (6 bases). Source material: peripheral blood or thyroid tissue (not recorded which). The CDR3 is CASSQGGNRVPGCGYTF. The CDR3 region has the DNA TGTGCCAGCAGCCAAGGGGGGAACCGGGTTCCGGGCTGTGGCTACACCTTC. Filled out from reference TRBV2 and TRBJ1-2, the complete variable domain reads EPEVTQTPSHQVTQMGQEVILRCVPISNHLYFYWYRQILGQKVEFLVSFYNNEISEKSEIFDDQFSVERPDGSNFTLKIRSTKLEDSAMYFCASSQGGNRVPGCGYTFGSGTRLTVV.